This is a list of T cell receptor beta chains from one sample in a study of blood T cell repertoires in COVID-19. The method was immunoSEQ multiplex PCR; TCRdb's version includes in-frame clones alone and lacks a portion of them. This repertoire shows roughly 280,000 clones, about 89% found once; its top ten account for less than 2.5%. Sequenced input: peripheral blood. The receptors derive from a middle-aged man with acute or convalescent COVID-19. Each CDR3 is given with its conserved first and last residue. A D gene is named only where the DNA matches it firmly. A row's size may be missing; if present it is once, few, many or a size class.

clone_size: .
v_call: TRBV4-2
d_call: TRBD1
j_call: TRBJ1-5
cdr3_aa: CASSQDGRGGNQPQHF
cdr3_nt: TGTGCCAGCAGCCAAGACGGCAGGGGGGGCAATCAGCCCCAGCATTTT

clone_size: .
v_call: TRBV7-8
d_call: TRBD1
j_call: TRBJ1-1
cdr3_aa: CASSFSAQGGSEAFF
cdr3_nt: TGTGCCAGCAGCTTTAGTGCCCAGGGGGGTTCTGAAGCTTTCTTT

clone_size: .
v_call: TRBV27
d_call: .
j_call: TRBJ1-1
cdr3_aa: CASRTSGGNTEAFF
cdr3_nt: TGTGCCAGCAGGACATCCGGAGGAAACACTGAAGCTTTCTTT

clone_size: .
v_call: TRBV12-3/TRBV12-4
d_call: .
j_call: TRBJ2-7
cdr3_aa: CASNDNLSLEQYF
cdr3_nt: TGTGCCAGCAACGATAACCTTAGCTTGGAGCAGTACTTC

clone_size: .
v_call: TRBV3-1/TRBV3-2
d_call: .
j_call: TRBJ1-6
cdr3_aa: CASSQELRHSPLHF
cdr3_nt: TGTGCCAGCAGCCAGGAGCTAAGGCATTCACCCCTCCACTTT

clone_size: .
v_call: TRBV30
d_call: .
j_call: TRBJ1-3
cdr3_aa: CAWERAGNTIYF
cdr3_nt: TGTGCCTGGGAACGAGCCGGAAACACCATATATTTT

clone_size: .
v_call: TRBV6-5
d_call: .
j_call: TRBJ1-5
cdr3_aa: CASIQTGNQPQHF
cdr3_nt: TGTGCCAGCATCCAGACTGGCAATCAGCCCCAGCATTTT

clone_size: .
v_call: TRBV18
d_call: .
j_call: TRBJ1-3
cdr3_aa: CASSPILLSGNTIYF
cdr3_nt: TGTGCCAGCTCACCAATACTATTGTCTGGAAACACCATATATTTT

clone_size: .
v_call: TRBV6-5
d_call: TRBD2
j_call: TRBJ2-7
cdr3_aa: CASRPGGSSYEQYF
cdr3_nt: TGTGCCAGCCGCCCGGGGGGTAGCTCCTACGAGCAGTACTTC

clone_size: .
v_call: TRBV18
d_call: .
j_call: TRBJ1-5
cdr3_aa: CASVPEAAQGPIQPQHF
cdr3_nt: TGTGCCAGCGTACCCGAAGCGGCCCAGGGGCCCATCCAGCCCCAGCATTTT

clone_size: .
v_call: TRBV7-9
d_call: TRBD1
j_call: TRBJ1-1
cdr3_aa: CASSQTDWGQGRGAFF
cdr3_nt: TGTGCCAGCAGCCAAACCGATTGGGGACAGGGAAGAGGAGCTTTCTTT

clone_size: once
v_call: TRBV5-1
d_call: .
j_call: TRBJ2-5
cdr3_aa: CASRRPQETQYF
cdr3_nt: TGCGCCAGCCGGAGGCCCCAAGAGACCCAGTACTTC

clone_size: .
v_call: TRBV7-9
d_call: TRBD1
j_call: TRBJ1-1
cdr3_aa: CASSRTYRGQRNTEAFF
cdr3_nt: TGTGCCAGCAGCCGGACTTACAGGGGCCAGAGAAACACTGAAGCTTTCTTT

clone_size: .
v_call: TRBV11-2
d_call: TRBD1
j_call: TRBJ2-7
cdr3_aa: CASSFRQGAYEQYF
cdr3_nt: TGTGCCAGCAGTTTTCGACAGGGGGCCTACGAGCAGTACTTC

clone_size: .
v_call: TRBV7-9
d_call: TRBD1
j_call: TRBJ1-4
cdr3_aa: CASSLDTGATKELFF
cdr3_nt: TGTGCCAGCAGCTTAGACACAGGGGCCACAAAGGAACTGTTTTTT

clone_size: .
v_call: TRBV6-4
d_call: .
j_call: TRBJ1-2
cdr3_aa: CASSKDRNYGYTF
cdr3_nt: TGTGCCAGCAGTAAGGACAGAAACTATGGCTACACCTTC

clone_size: .
v_call: TRBV6-5
d_call: .
j_call: TRBJ1-2
cdr3_aa: CASSYSGRGRNYGYTF
cdr3_nt: TGTGCCAGCAGTTACTCGGGGAGAGGACGTAACTATGGCTACACCTTC

clone_size: .
v_call: TRBV14
d_call: .
j_call: TRBJ1-2
cdr3_aa: CASSRFGEDGYTF
cdr3_nt: TGTGCCAGCAGCCGCTTCGGGGAAGATGGCTACACCTTC

clone_size: .
v_call: TRBV10-3
d_call: TRBD1
j_call: TRBJ2-1
cdr3_aa: CAITRGIEGNNEQFF
cdr3_nt: TGTGCCATCACCAGGGGGATAGAGGGGAACAATGAGCAGTTCTTC

clone_size: .
v_call: TRBV6-4
d_call: .
j_call: TRBJ2-2
cdr3_aa: CASREEPGKGSGELFF
cdr3_nt: TGTGCCAGCAGAGAGGAACCGGGAAAGGGTTCCGGGGAGCTGTTTTTT

clone_size: few
v_call: TRBV28
d_call: TRBD1
j_call: TRBJ1-4
cdr3_aa: CASSSIGTGLANEKLFF
cdr3_nt: TGTGCCAGCAGTTCCATCGGGACAGGCTTGGCTAATGAAAAACTGTTTTTT

clone_size: once
v_call: TRBV11-2
d_call: TRBD2
j_call: TRBJ2-7
cdr3_aa: CASNPGLGEQYF
cdr3_nt: TGTGCCAGCAACCCCGGACTAGGCGAGCAGTACTTC

clone_size: .
v_call: TRBV3-1/TRBV3-2
d_call: .
j_call: TRBJ1-4
cdr3_aa: CASSQLGAGGDEKLFF
cdr3_nt: TGTGCCAGCAGCCAACTGGGGGCAGGTGGCGATGAAAAACTGTTTTTT

clone_size: .
v_call: TRBV20-1
d_call: .
j_call: TRBJ1-1
cdr3_aa: CSARGDNRAFF
cdr3_nt: TGCAGTGCTAGGGGGGACAATAGGGCTTTCTTT

clone_size: .
v_call: TRBV2
d_call: .
j_call: TRBJ1-1
cdr3_aa: CASSVAEAFF
cdr3_nt: TGTGCCAGCAGTGTAGCTGAAGCTTTCTTT